This T cell receptor beta chain was identified during a study of shared clonotypes between healthy human individuals. Notes on this clone: Its antigen is undetermined.

The data were produced by immunoSEQ multiplex PCR, yet TCRdb's version contains in-frame clones alone and is incomplete. This table has 1,400,000 or so clones, about 98.5% appearing once. Notes on the study in general: Having only a few donors restricted how much genetic and exposure-history diversity was captured.

The clonotype originates from a man in his thirties or forties in good health. The sample comprised naive CD4+ T cells sorted from blood. The subset is: CD45RA+ positively selected.

In DNA form, the CDR3 reads TGTGCCAGCAGCACGGACAGGGAGCAGTACTTC. Translation: CASSTDREQYF. The genes are TRBV6-5 and TRBJ2-7, with 7 bases aligning to TRBD1. Germline-derived CDR1 and CDR2 are MNHEY and SVGAGI. This CDR3 is 11 amino acids long. Trimming took 6 bases from V and 7 from J; bases not matched to a gene: 3.